This T cell receptor (beta chain) originates from a study of T cell responses to AZD1222 COVID-19 vaccine. Study-level information: The analysis combined second doses at about 4 or about 12 weeks.

CDR1 is MDHEN and CDR2 is SYDVKM in the germline V gene. The V gene end was trimmed by 7 bases and the J gene end by 3 bases; junction bases not matched to a gene: 7. CDR3 length: 15 residues. General study points: A mostly white British donor set with more females was recruited, and clonal diversity was possibly underestimated. Seropositive status at baseline applied to only 5 or 6 AZD1222 recipients. In the spike-specific TCR repertoire, nearly half reportedly target unmutated variant regions.

Here immunoSEQ multiplex PCR was the method, and the copy in TCRdb shows in-frame clones only, minus some. The sample includes 80,000 to 95,000 clones, 78% of them seen just once. This clone appeared a single time. As yet, its antigen is unknown. The V gene is TRBV28, the J gene TRBJ2-2, with 8 bases fitting TRBD1. This specimen was peripheral blood, taken on day 0 of AZD1222 vaccination. The receptor's source is an adult in good health. The CDR3 protein is CASTGGQVHTGELFF. CDR3 in DNA: TGTGCCAGCACCGGGGGACAGGTTCACACCGGGGAGCTGTTTTTT.